This T cell receptor (beta chain) derives from a study of shared clonotypes between healthy human individuals. Study-level points and caveats: Estimated richness values were generally larger in naive subsets than in memory subsets. Genetic and exposure-history diversity was limited by the small donor number.

Participating donors were healthy, HIV-negative adults free of recent acute infections or vaccinations. Germline V CDR1 and CDR2: SGHRS, YFSETQ. The CDR3 is made up of 12 amino acids. Trimming took off 0 bases at V and 5 bases at J, with 5 bases between the two ends. Deep was the level at which the assay was run. Clones were sequenced by immunoSEQ multiplex PCR, and TCRdb holds only the in-frame ones, with some missing. The data hold 2,500,000 or so clones, with around 90% observed a single time. With respect to this clone: Its antigen is currently unknown. Other DNA sequences within the sample encode an identical CDR3.

The clonotype comes from a man aged 18-30 years in good health. Some clones in this sample may be carry-over from other donors' samples. The sequenced material came from naive CD4+ T cells from PBMCs. Subset defined: CD45RA+ positively selected. V is TRBV5-1 and J is TRBJ1-1; D is unresolved. The CDR3 loop is CASSLGRTEAFF. The CDR3, as DNA: TGCGCCAGCAGCTTGGGGAGGACTGAAGCTTTCTTT.